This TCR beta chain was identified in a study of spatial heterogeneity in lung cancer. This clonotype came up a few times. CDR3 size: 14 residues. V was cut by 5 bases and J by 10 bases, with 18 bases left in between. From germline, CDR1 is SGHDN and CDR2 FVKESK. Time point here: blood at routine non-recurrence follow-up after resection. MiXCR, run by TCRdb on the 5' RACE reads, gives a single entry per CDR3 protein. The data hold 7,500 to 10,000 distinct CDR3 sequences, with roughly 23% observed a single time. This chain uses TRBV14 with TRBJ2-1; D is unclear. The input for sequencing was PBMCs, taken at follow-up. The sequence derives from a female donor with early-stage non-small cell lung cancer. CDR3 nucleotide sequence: TGTGCCAGCAGCACCCGAAGCGCCGAGGCCGAGCAGTTCTTC. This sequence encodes CASSTRSAEAEQFF.